The entry below describes one T cell receptor (beta chain). Its specificity is unknown. The TCR beta libraries were generated through quantitative 5'-RACE incorporating molecular barcodes. TCRdb fed the 5' RACE reads into MiXCR, producing one record per CDR3 protein. Of under 150,000 distinct CDR3 sequences in the sample, roughly 8% were seen once. The source of the sample is a study of CD8 T cells in ankylosing spondylitis. General study results and limits: Reported data indicate significant enrichment of disease-linked clones within matched ankylosing spondylitis synovial fluid.

CDR1 and CDR2 (germline): ENHRY, SYGVKD. The CDR3 spans 14 residues. V was pared by 3 bases and J by 9 bases, with 12 bases between. This TCR was sampled from a male donor with ankylosing spondylitis. Sequenced input: synovial fluid, either unsorted or a sorted T cell fraction (not recorded which). The V and J genes are TRBV10-3 and TRBJ2-6, with TRBD1 as a possible D gene (5 bases). CDR3 coding DNA: TGTGCCATCAGTGAAACAGGTGGAGACAACGTCCTGACTTTC. It encodes CAISETGGDNVLTF.